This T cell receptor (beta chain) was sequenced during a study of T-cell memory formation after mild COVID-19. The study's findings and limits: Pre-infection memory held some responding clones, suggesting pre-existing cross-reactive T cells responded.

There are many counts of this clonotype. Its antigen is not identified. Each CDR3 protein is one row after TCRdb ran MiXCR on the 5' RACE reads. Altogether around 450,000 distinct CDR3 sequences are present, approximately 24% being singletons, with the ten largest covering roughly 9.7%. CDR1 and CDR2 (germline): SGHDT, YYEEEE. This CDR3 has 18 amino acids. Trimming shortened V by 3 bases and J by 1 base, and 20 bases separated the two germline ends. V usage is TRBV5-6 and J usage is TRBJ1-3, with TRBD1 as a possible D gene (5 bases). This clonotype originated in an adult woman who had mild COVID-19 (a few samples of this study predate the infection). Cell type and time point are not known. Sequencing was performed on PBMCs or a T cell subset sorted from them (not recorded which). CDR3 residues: CASSSVGATYRSGNTIYF. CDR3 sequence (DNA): TGTGCCAGCAGCTCCGTCGGGGCTACCTATAGGTCTGGAAACACCATATATTTT. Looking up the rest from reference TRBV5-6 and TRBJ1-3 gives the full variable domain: DAGVTQSPTHLIKTRGQQVTLRCSPKSGHDTVSWYQQALGQGPQFIFQYYEEEERQRGNFPDRFSGHQFPNYSSELNVNALLLGDSALYLCASSSVGATYRSGNTIYFGEGSWLTVV.